Here is one TCR beta chain with its context. This clonotype was seen at least ten times. It lacks a known antigen. Per-base quality was not reported, and no clone a single base away is much larger than it. The entry originates in a study of glioma-infiltrating T cells (dated by TCRdb to the mid-2010s). General notes on the study: Sequencing of TCR alpha- and beta-chain repertoires was performed on glioma tissue, on non-neoplastic brain tissue, and on matched peripheral blood mononuclear cells. To gauge divergence between tissue and blood T-cell populations, every tissue-infiltrating repertoire was compared against the peripheral blood repertoire from the same patient. The paired cohort was made up of three low-grade glioma patients, 8 or 9 primary glioblastoma patients and three non-glioma patients who contributed non-neoplastic brain tissue.

TCR alpha and beta CDR3 regions were amplified with the iRepertoire nested amplicon-rescue multiplex PCR (arm-PCR) platform from RNA. The input for one-step reverse transcription and amplification was roughly 100-450 ng of either tissue mRNA or PBMC total RNA. Following bead purification, Illumina adapters were added by a secondary multiplex PCR, and libraries between 200 and 400 bp were gel-purified. Demultiplexing relied on internal 6-nucleotide barcodes carried by the libraries. Sequencing of the libraries was done on an Illumina MiSeq using 2x220 or 2x250 nucleotide paired-end reads. Processing in the source paper ran as follows. Paired reads were merged using FLASH 1.2.11 and were aligned to the GRCh37 human genome using BWA-MEM, after which TRA and TRB reads were extracted. V and J assignment used an IMGT-derived reference of cassette sequences and CDR3 motifs that included pseudogenes. Three-frame translation of reads was performed, and productive CDR3s were defined as those with a C...FGXG motif and no stop codons. Clonotypes were defined as unique combinations of V-J cassette pair and CDR3 amino acid sequence. Filtering of reads was based on Hamming distance, with the threshold set by the sequence error rate of each sample in mapped regions. TCRdb ran its own pipeline on the public reads, namely fastp trimming at Q25 and MiXCR clone calling, and kept in-frame beta chains. Records with the same CDR3 protein are collapsed into one entry carrying the most frequent genes and DNA. The V and J calls come from TCRdb's annotation, not from the publication. Across this sample there are approximately 120,000 distinct CDR3 sequences, with around 23% seen only once. The ten top clones hold roughly 15% of the sample.

The research as a whole found: Tissue and blood shared very few CDR3 sequences, a result attributed to high CDR3 diversity and limited sampling. VJ-independent divergence between tissue and blood was found to be below expectation in non-neoplastic patients but above expectation in all gliomas, particularly low-grade gliomas. Small numbers underpinned the group comparisons: about eight glioblastoma patients, three low-grade glioma patients and three non-neoplastic patients.

Input material: glioma tissue, nonneoplastic brain tissue, or PBMCs (not recorded which). This sequence originates from a human donor with low-grade glioma or glioblastoma, undergoing nonglioma brain surgery, or in good health (not recorded which).

This receptor has the CDR3 CSARGQGQAVYNEQFF. The nucleotide sequence reads TGCAGTGCTCGAGGCCAGGGACAGGCCGTGTACAATGAGCAGTTCTTC. The sequence is built from TRBV20-1 and TRBJ2-1; the central 8 bases match TRBD1. Germline trimming amounts to 5 bases on V and 4 bases on J, with 13 as the count of junction bases outside the gene matches. From the cysteine through the phenylalanine, the CDR3 covers 16 amino acids. Of the read, only the CDR3 DNA is kept; its 48 bases are in frame from base 1. The germline V gene (reference sequence) gives CDR1 as DFQATT and CDR2 as SNEGSKA.